Listed here is a single T cell receptor beta chain. Its specificity is unknown. This entry is derived from a study of identical twins. Study-level results: Fewer insertions were carried by abundant cord blood beta clonotypes, but none was seen in memory repertoires. Not following the same donors, the study drew its conclusions from cross-sectional statistical analysis. When twins shared out-of-frame alpha sequences, those sequences had excess low generation probability.

Each CDR3 protein is one row after TCRdb ran MiXCR on the 5' RACE reads. This table has 550,000 to 700,000 distinct CDR3 sequences, approximately 9.6% appearing once. The germline gives CDR1 DFQATT, CDR2 SNEGSKA (reference sequence). The CDR3 contains 15 residues. V trimming: 6 bases; J trimming: 0 bases; junction bases outside the gene matches: 9. Healthy Caucasian individuals made up all the donors. These data are also associated with another study on yellow fever vaccine responses in identical twins.

The V gene is TRBV20-1, the J gene TRBJ1-1, with 8 bases aligning to TRBD1. The clonotype comes from a young woman in good health. The sequenced sample was PBMCs. The CDR3 loop reads CSARLRDRLNTEAFF. Here the CDR3 DNA reads TGCAGTGCCCGCCTCAGGGACAGGTTGAACACTGAAGCTTTCTTT.